The source of this T cell receptor beta chain is a study of shared clonotypes between healthy human individuals (dated by TCRdb to 2020 to 2021). Turning to the overall study: A few men and two women, aged 18 to 49 years, made up the cohort. Blood TCR repertoires of a handful of healthy adults were deeply sequenced to estimate repertoire size and the extent of clonotype sharing between individuals. For each donor, CD4 naive and CD4 memory were each run on three plates, CD8 naive on two plates, and CD8 memory on one plate. Leukapheresis yielded between about 0.94 and 8.9 billion PBMCs per donor. Libraries were prepared and TCR repertoires were sequenced by different laboratories using diverse techniques, in order to increase sequencing depth and limit assay-specific biases. What the research found in general, with its limitations: Even with the large sequencing depth, rarefaction of the sorted-subset datasets indicated that sequencing was incomplete. Sampling was limited to blood, and TCR repertoires in tissue likely differ from TCR repertoires in blood. Pairwise subsampling indicated that sequencing depth was expected to affect the degree of clonotype sharing among donors. Because the study included a small number of donors, the genetic and exposure-history diversity represented was limited. Larger estimated clonotype richness was generally found for naive subsets than for memory subsets. About 5% of naive CD4, 3.5% of naive CD8, roughly 2.4% of memory CD4, and about 0.4% of memory CD8 clonotypes were shared across several donors. Compared with non-shared clonotypes, the clonotypes found in all four sorted-subset donors had higher generation probabilities.

Using the deep immunoSEQ assay, TCR CDR3 regions were amplified from genomic DNA by multiplex PCR. For each cell subset, the extracted genomic DNA was distributed evenly across all wells of several immunoSEQ 96-well plates, and each plate served as one replicate. For sorted subsets, around 0.2 ug of genomic DNA, equivalent to some 30,000 T cell genomes, went into each replicate PCR. Purified libraries were quantified with a Qubit 3.0 fluorometer, sized on a Bioanalyzer 2100, and re-quantified with the KAPA Library Quantification kit. Every immunoSEQ 96-well plate was sequenced on a separate single-read 150-cycle Illumina NextSeq 550 flow cell. The study's processing was this. Because the immunoSEQ output included only junctional sequences and no quality scores, the filtering could not be the same as the filtering used for full-length reads. To assign V/J genes and CDR3, sequences were annotated against IMGT germline references using PyIR, a Python wrapper for IgBLAST v1.9. Reads with weak V/J assignments (E-value above 1e-6), missing CDR3, stop codons, out-of-frame junctions, or ambiguous translated residues were removed. V3J clonotypes were defined as sequences sharing an identical inferred V gene, J gene, and CDR3 amino acid sequence. Percentage overlap between repertoires was computed as shared unique clonotypes divided by the size of the smaller repertoire. RTK rarefaction, the Chao1 estimator, and Recon v2.1 estimates of unobserved clonotypes were used to assess repertoire richness. OLGA was used to compute generation probabilities for all TCRbeta clonotypes that the gDNA method yielded from a few donors. Here the immuneACCESS table is served through TCRdb, limited to in-frame sequences with V and J called. Missing clones are a known gap in these copies; in checked studies unresolved V genes cover under half, and the rest lacks a known reason. V and J calls and clone size are as listed in that table; D and trimming were resolved from the DNA. The sample table lists 1,100,000 or so clones, around 78% of them with a count of one. Approximately 0.5% of the sample rests with the top ten.

Notes on this clone: Its specific antigen is unknown. No clone much larger than this one lies a single base away; base qualities are absent.

Donors were healthy HIV-negative adults with no recently reported acute infections or vaccinations. Every donor was a Caucasian adult residing in Nashville, Tennessee, USA. CD4+ T cells were enriched by magnetic negative selection, after which naive cells were positively selected on CD45RA and the negative fraction was taken as the memory subset. After blood collection by leukapheresis, PBMCs were isolated using Ficoll-Histopaque density gradient centrifugation and then cryopreserved in the vapor phase of liquid nitrogen. Purity and quantity of every magnetically sorted T cell population were checked by analytical flow cytometry. From each sorted fraction, genomic DNA was isolated and quantified by UV absorbance on a Nanodrop 2000c. CDR1 and CDR2 are read off the germline V gene as KGHSH and LQKENI. CDR3 length: 13 amino acids, cysteine to phenylalanine. Of the read, only the CDR3 DNA is kept; its 39 bases are in frame from base 1. Trimming takes 2 bases off V and 15 bases off J; junction bases not matched to a gene: 4.

The V gene is TRBV18 and the J gene is TRBJ2-1, with 13 middle bases fitting TRBD2. Sequences were obtained from memory CD4+ T cells from PBMCs. The cell subset or site label, read with the paper, signifies: CD45RA-negative fraction. This receptor was taken from a young man in good health. Some clones in this sample may be carry-over from other donors' samples. The nucleotide sequence reads as follows: TGTGCCAGCTCACCAACGACTAGCGGGAGGCCGTTCTTC. Translated, it reads CASSPTTSGRPFF.